This is a list of T cell receptor beta chains from one sample in a study of T cells in Graves' hyperthyroidism and ophthalmopathy. TCRdb re-called the multiplex PCR reads with MiXCR, one entry per CDR3 protein. The sample comprises approximately 510,000 distinct CDR3 sequences, roughly 45% of which are singletons, and about 43% rests with the top ten. Sequencing was carried out using peripheral blood or thyroid tissue (not recorded which). These receptor sequences come from an adult woman with Graves' disease, either hyperthyroidism or ophthalmopathy (not recorded which). The CDR3 runs from the conserved cysteine through the conserved F or W. The D gene is left open where the match is weak. For some rows the clone size is stated as once, few or many, or as a class when expanded; others skip it.

DNA	CDR3	V	J	size	D
TGCAGCGCACCGGGACAGGGAGGCGGGGAGCTGTTTTTT	CSAPGQGGGELFF	TRBV29-1	TRBJ2-2	.	TRBD1
TGTGCCATCAGTGTAGACAGTCCGGCCTCGGACTATGGCTACACCTTC	CAISVDSPASDYGYTF	TRBV10-3	TRBJ1-2	.	.
TGTGCCAGCAGCCTCGGACTAGCGGGAAGCACAGATACGCAGTATTTT	CASSLGLAGSTDTQYF	TRBV7-9	TRBJ2-3	.	TRBD2
TGTGCCACGGGGACAGCAGCCTACGAGCAGTACTTC	CATGTAAYEQYF	TRBV15	TRBJ2-7	.	TRBD1
TGCAGCGTTGGGCAGGGGGTGAGGATTGCTTTCTTT	CSVGQGVRIAFF	TRBV29-1	TRBJ1-1	.	TRBD1
TGTGCCAGCAGTTACTCGTTCAATTCACCCCTCCACTTT	CASSYSFNSPLHF	TRBV6-5	TRBJ1-6	few	.
TGCAGTGCTAGAAGGAATTCGCCCAATCAGCCCCAGCATTTT	CSARRNSPNQPQHF	TRBV20-1	TRBJ1-5	many	.
TGTGCCAGCAGTTCGCCGGGACACTATAATTCACCCCTCCACTTT	CASSSPGHYNSPLHF	TRBV6-1	TRBJ1-6	few	.
TGTGCCAGCAGTTTGTCCAGGGTGAAAGAGCGGGGGTACTCCTACGAGCAGTACTTC	CASSLSRVKERGYSYEQYF	TRBV12-3/TRBV12-4	TRBJ2-7	few	TRBD2
TGTGCCAGCAGTCCCCACCCCTTACTAGCCCTTAGACGCTACGAGCAGTACTTC	CASSPHPLLALRRYEQYF	TRBV7-9	TRBJ2-7	.	.
TGCGCCAGCAGCCGCCTGGGAACCTCGGAGGGCTACACCTTC	CASSRLGTSEGYTF	TRBV4-1	TRBJ1-2	many	.
TGTGCCAGCAGCTTAGGGGCAGGGACCATGGATAGCAATCAGCCCCAGCATTTT	CASSLGAGTMDSNQPQHF	TRBV7-9	TRBJ1-5	.	.
TGTGCCAGCAGTTTAAGTAGGGAGCAGTACTTC	CASSLSREQYF	TRBV12-3/TRBV12-4	TRBJ2-7	once	.
TGCAGTGCTCCGAACCTGAGGGGGGCCCGGGAGACCCAGTACTTC	CSAPNLRGARETQYF	TRBV20-1	TRBJ2-5	many	.
TGTGCCAGCAGCTTAGGGTGGATTCGGGGGAACACTGAAGCTTTCTTT	CASSLGWIRGNTEAFF	TRBV7-2	TRBJ1-1	.	.
TGTGCCACCAGCCCAGGGAGTTTTGGGTATGGCTACACCTTC	CATSPGSFGYGYTF	TRBV15	TRBJ1-2	.	.
TGTGCCAGCAGCTTTAGGGGAGGCACTGAAGCTTTCTTT	CASSFRGGTEAFF	TRBV7-9	TRBJ1-1	.	.
TGCAGCGTGATGCCGGGACAGGGGCCAGGTCAGCCCCAGCATTTT	CSVMPGQGPGQPQHF	TRBV29-1	TRBJ1-5	many	TRBD1
TGTGCCAGCAGCTCCTCGGATAGCAATCAGCCCCAGTACTTC	CASSSSDSNQPQYF	TRBV7-9	TRBJ2-5	.	.
TGCAGCGTTGAAGATCACCGGCAGGGAAACTATGGCTACACCTTC	CSVEDHRQGNYGYTF	TRBV29-1	TRBJ1-2	.	.
TGTGCCAGCAGTCCCACAAAAACCCAAGAGACCCAGTACTTC	CASSPTKTQETQYF	TRBV7-2	TRBJ2-5	.	.
TGTGCCAGCAGCCCCAGACAGGGGTATGAAGCTTTCTTT	CASSPRQGYEAFF	TRBV7-3	TRBJ1-1	many	TRBD1
TGCGCCAGCAGCCAGGGGACAGGGGTTAGCAATCAGCCCCAGCATTTT	CASSQGTGVSNQPQHF	TRBV10-2	TRBJ1-5	.	TRBD1
TGTGCCAGCAGCTTGGGGACAGGTCATCAGCCCCAGCATTTT	CASSLGTGHQPQHF	TRBV5-6	TRBJ1-5	.	TRBD1
TGCGCCAGCAGCCAAGACGCGGGGCCCCAGTACTTC	CASSQDAGPQYF	TRBV4-3	TRBJ2-5	.	.
TGCAGTGCTGCGGACGGGTCGACCTACGAGCAGTACTTC	CSAADGSTYEQYF	TRBV20-1	TRBJ2-7	.	.
TGTGCCAGCAGCCAGGGACAGGATGGGGAGACCCAGTACTTC	CASSQGQDGETQYF	TRBV7-9	TRBJ2-5	.	TRBD1
TGCAGTGCTTTGTCGGCCCGGAAGGGCTACACCTTC	CSALSARKGYTF	TRBV20-1	TRBJ1-2	.	.
TGCAGTGCTAGAGATGGAGAGTCACCGGACAATGAGCAGTTCTTC	CSARDGESPDNEQFF	TRBV20-1	TRBJ2-1	.	.
TGTGCCATCACCCGGACTAGCGGGAGGAACGAGCAGTACTTC	CAITRTSGRNEQYF	TRBV10-3	TRBJ2-7	many	TRBD2
TGTGCCAGCAGCGGAGAGAGAACTGAAGCTTTCTTT	CASSGERTEAFF	TRBV9	TRBJ1-1	many	.
TGTGCCATCAGAGGGGGGAGGGATCAGCCCCAGTACTTC	CAIRGGRDQPQYF	TRBV10-3	TRBJ2-5	.	.
TGCAGCGTTGAAGAGGCAGGGGAGCTGTTTTTT	CSVEEAGELFF	TRBV29-1	TRBJ2-2	.	.